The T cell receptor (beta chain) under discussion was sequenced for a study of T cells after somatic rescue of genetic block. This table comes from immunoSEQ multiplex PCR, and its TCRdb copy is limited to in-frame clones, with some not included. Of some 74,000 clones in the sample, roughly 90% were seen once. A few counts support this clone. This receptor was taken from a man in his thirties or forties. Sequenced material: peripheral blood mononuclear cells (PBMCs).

The chain's CDR3 is CASSPYRVGEKLFF. In DNA, the CDR3 is TGTGCCAGCAGCCCCTACAGGGTGGGAGAAAAACTGTTTTTT. V is TRBV7-8 and J is TRBJ1-4; D perhaps matches TRBD1 (6 bases). Trimming took off 5 bases at V and 8 bases at J, with 15 bases between the two ends. The CDR3 contains 14 residues. Germline V gene lookup returns CDR1 SGHVS and CDR2 FQNEAQ.